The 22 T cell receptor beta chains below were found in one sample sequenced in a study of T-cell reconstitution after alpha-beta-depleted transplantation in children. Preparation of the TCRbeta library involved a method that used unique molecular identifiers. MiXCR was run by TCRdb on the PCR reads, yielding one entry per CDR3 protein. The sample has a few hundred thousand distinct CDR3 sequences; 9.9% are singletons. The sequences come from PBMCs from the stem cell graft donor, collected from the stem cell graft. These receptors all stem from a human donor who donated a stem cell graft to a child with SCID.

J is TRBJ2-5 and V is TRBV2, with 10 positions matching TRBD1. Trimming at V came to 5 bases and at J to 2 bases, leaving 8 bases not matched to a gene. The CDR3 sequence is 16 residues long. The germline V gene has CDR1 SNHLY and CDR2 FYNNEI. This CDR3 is CASSTRQGADQETQYF. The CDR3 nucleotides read TGTGCCAGCAGTACAAGACAGGGGGCTGATCAAGAGACCCAGTACTTC.

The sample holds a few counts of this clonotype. CDR3 in amino acids: CASSYSQRGLTDTQYF. The CDR3 DNA is TGTGCCAGCAGTTACTCCCAGCGGGGCCTCACAGATACGCAGTATTTT. J is TRBJ2-3 and V is TRBV6-5; TRBD2 matches at 7 bases. The CDR3 sequence is 16 residues long. Germline CDR1 reads MNHEY; CDR2 reads SVGAGI. J gave up 2 bases and V 0 bases, and 5 bases lay outside the gene matches.

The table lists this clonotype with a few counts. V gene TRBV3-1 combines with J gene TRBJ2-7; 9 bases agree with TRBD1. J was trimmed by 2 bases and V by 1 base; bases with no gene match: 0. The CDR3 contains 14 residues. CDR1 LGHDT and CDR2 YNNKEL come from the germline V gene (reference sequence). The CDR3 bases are TGTGCCAGCAGCCAAGGGGACAGGGCCTACGAGCAGTACTTC. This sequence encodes CASSQGDRAYEQYF.

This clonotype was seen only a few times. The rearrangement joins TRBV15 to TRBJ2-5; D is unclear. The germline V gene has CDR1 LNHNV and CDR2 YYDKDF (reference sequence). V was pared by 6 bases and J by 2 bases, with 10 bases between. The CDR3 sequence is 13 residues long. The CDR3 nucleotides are TGTGCCACCAGTAAGGCCCCACAAGAGACCCAGTACTTC. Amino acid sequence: CATSKAPQETQYF.

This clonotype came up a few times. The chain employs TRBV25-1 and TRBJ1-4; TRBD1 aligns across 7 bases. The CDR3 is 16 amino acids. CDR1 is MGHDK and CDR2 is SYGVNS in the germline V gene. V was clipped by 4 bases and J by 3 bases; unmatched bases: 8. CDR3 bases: TGTGCCAGCAGTGTACTGACAGGGTTCTCTAATGAAAAACTGTTTTTT. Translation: CASSVLTGFSNEKLFF.

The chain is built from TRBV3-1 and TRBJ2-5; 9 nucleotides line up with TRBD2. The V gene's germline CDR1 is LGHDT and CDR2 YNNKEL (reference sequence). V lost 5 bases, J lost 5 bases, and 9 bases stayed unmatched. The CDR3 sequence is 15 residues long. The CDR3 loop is CASSSAGTSRETQYF. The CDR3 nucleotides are TGTGCCAGCAGCTCCGCCGGGACTAGCAGGGAGACCCAGTACTTC.

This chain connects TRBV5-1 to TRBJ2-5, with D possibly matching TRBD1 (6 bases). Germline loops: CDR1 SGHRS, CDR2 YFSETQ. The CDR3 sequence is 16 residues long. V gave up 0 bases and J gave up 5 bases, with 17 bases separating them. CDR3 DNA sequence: TGCGCCAGCAGCTTGGAAATTGTAGGGCAGGGGGAGACCCAGTACTTC. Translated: CASSLEIVGQGETQYF.

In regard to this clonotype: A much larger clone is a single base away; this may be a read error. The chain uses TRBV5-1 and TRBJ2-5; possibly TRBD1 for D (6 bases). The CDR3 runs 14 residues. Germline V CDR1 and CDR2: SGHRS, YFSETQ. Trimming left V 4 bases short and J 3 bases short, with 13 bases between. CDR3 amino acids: CASSNSGAKETQYF. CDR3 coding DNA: TGCGCCAGCAGCAACTCAGGGGCGAAAGAGACCCAGTACTTC.

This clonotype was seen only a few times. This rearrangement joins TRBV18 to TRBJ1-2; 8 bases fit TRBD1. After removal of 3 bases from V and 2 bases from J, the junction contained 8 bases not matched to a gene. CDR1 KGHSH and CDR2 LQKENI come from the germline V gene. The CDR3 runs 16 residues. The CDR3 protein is CASSPWAGGKNYGYTF. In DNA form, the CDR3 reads TGTGCCAGCTCACCGTGGGCAGGGGGCAAGAACTATGGCTACACCTTC.

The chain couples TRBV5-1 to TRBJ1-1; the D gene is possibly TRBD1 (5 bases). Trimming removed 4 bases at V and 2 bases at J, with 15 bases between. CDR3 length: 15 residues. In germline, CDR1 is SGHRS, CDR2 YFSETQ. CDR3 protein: CASSIVPGTNTEAFF. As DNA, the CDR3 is TGCGCCAGCAGCATAGTCCCGGGGACTAACACTGAAGCTTTCTTT. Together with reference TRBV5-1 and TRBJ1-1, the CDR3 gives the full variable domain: KAGVTQTPRYLIKTRGQQVTLSCSPISGHRSVSWYQQTPGQGLQFLFEYFSETQRNKGNFPGRFSGRQFSNSRSEMNVSTLELGDSALYLCASSIVPGTNTEAFFGQGTRLTVV.

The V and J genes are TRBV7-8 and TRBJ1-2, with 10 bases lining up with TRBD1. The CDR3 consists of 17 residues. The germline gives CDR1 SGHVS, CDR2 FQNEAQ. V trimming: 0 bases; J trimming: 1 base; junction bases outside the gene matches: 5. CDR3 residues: CASSLAGTGVINYGYTF. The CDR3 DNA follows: TGTGCCAGCAGCTTAGCGGGGACAGGGGTGATTAACTATGGCTACACCTTC.

The CDR3 DNA sequence: TGTGCCAGCAGCCCAACAGGGGGCAAACGATACGAGCAGTACTTC. Residues: CASSPTGGKRYEQYF. The J gene is TRBJ2-7, the V gene TRBV7-9; 9 bases are a match to TRBD1. V lost 5 bases, J lost 4 bases, and 9 bases stayed unmatched. Germline V gives CDR1 SEHNR, CDR2 FQNEAQ (reference sequence). The length of the CDR3 is 15 residues.

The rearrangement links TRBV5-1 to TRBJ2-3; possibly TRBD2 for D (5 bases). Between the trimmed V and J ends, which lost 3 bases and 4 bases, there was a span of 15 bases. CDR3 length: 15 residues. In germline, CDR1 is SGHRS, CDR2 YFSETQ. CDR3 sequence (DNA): TGCGCCAGCAGCTCAACGGGATTGACATCAGATACGCAGTATTTT. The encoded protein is CASSSTGLTSDTQYF.

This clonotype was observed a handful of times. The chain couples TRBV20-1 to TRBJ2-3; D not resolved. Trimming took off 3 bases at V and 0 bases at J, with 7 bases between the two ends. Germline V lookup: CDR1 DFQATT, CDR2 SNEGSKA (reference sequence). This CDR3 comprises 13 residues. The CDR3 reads CSASGHSTDTQYF. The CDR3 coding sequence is TGCAGTGCTAGCGGGCACAGCACAGATACGCAGTATTTT.

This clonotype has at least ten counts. The CDR3 loop is CSALHPTRGNEQFF. CDR3 bases: TGCAGTGCCCTACACCCGACCAGGGGCAATGAGCAGTTCTTC. This sequence joins TRBV20-1 and TRBJ2-1; weak D call: TRBD1 (6 bases). The V and J ends lost 6 bases and 6 bases respectively, with 18 bases between them. From germline, CDR1 is DFQATT and CDR2 SNEGSKA (reference sequence). The CDR3 consists of 14 residues.

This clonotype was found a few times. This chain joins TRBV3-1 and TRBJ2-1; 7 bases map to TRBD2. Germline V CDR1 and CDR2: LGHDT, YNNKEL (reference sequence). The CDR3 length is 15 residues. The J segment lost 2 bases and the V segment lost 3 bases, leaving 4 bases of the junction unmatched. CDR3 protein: CASSHPAGPYNEQFF. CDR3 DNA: TGTGCCAGCAGCCACCCAGCGGGGCCCTACAATGAGCAGTTCTTC.

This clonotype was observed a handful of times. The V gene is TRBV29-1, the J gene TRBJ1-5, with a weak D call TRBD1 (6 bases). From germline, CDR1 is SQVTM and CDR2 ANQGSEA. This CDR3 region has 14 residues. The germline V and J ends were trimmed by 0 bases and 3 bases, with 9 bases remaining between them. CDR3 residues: CSVEDRGPNQPQHF. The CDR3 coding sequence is TGCAGCGTTGAAGACAGGGGCCCCAATCAGCCCCAGCATTTT.

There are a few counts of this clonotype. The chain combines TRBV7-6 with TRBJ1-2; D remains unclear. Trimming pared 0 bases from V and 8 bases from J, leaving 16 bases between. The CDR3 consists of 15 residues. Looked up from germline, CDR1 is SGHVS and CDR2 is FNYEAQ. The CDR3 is CASSLALERGEGYTF. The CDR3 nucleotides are TGTGCCAGCAGCTTAGCGCTTGAGCGGGGTGAAGGCTACACCTTC.

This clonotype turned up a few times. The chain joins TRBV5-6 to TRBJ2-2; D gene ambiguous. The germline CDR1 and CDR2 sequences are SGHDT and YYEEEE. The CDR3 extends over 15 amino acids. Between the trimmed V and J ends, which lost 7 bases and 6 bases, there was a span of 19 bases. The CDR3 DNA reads TGTGCCAGCGCGAGAGGCGGCCGCCTAGCCGGGGAGCTGTTTTTT. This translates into CASARGGRLAGELFF.

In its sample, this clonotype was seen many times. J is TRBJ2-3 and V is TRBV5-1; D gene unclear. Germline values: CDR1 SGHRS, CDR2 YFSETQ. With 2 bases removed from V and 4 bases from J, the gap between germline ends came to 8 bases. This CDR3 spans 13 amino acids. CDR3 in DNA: TGCGCCAGCAGCTTAGAAGGCGCAGATACGCAGTATTTT. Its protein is CASSLEGADTQYF.

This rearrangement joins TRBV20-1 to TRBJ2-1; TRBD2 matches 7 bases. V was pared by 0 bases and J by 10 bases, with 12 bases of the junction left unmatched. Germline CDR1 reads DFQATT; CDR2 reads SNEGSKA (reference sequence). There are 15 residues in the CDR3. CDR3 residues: CSARDPSGVTQEQFF. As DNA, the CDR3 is TGCAGTGCTAGAGATCCCAGCGGGGTCACCCAAGAGCAGTTCTTC.

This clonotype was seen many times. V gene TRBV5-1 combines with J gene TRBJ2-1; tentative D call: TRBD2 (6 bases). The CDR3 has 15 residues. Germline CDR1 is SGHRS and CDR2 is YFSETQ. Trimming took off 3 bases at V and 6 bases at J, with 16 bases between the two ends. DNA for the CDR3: TGCGCCAGCAGCTCAATTGGTGCGGGGAGCAATGAGCAGTTCTTC. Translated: CASSSIGAGSNEQFF.